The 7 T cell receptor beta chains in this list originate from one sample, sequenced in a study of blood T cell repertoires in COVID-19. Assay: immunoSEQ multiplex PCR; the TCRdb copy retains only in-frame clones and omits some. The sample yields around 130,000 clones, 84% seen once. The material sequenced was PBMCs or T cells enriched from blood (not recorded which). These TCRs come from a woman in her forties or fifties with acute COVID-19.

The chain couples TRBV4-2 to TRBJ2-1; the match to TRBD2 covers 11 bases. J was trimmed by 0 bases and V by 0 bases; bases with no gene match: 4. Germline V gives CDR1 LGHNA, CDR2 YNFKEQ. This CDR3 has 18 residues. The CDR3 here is CASSQDPGLAASYNEQFF. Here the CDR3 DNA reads TGTGCCAGCAGCCAAGATCCGGGACTAGCGGCCTCCTACAATGAGCAGTTCTTC.

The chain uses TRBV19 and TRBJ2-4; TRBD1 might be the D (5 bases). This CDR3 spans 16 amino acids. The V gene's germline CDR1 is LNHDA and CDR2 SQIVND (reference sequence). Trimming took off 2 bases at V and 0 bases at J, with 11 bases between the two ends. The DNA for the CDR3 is TGTGCCAGTAGTATAAATCAGGGAAGAGCCAAAAACATTCAGTACTTC. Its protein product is CASSINQGRAKNIQYF.

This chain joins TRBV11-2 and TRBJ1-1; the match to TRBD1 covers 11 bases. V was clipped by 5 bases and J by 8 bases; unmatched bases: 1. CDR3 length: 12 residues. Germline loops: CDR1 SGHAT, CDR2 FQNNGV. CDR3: CASSRDRGEAFF. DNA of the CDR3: TGTGCCAGCAGCAGGGACAGGGGGGAAGCTTTCTTT.

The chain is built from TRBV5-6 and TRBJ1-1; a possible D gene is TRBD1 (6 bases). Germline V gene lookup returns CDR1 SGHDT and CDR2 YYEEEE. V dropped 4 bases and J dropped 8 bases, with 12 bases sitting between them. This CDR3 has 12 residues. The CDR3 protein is CASSHGTPEAFF. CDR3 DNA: TGTGCCAGCAGCCACGGGACACCAGAAGCTTTCTTT. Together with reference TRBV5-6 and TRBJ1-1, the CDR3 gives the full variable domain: DAGVTQSPTHLIKTRGQQVTLRCSPKSGHDTVSWYQQALGQGPQFIFQYYEEEERQRGNFPDRFSGHQFPNYSSELNVNALLLGDSALYLCASSHGTPEAFFGQGTRLTVV.

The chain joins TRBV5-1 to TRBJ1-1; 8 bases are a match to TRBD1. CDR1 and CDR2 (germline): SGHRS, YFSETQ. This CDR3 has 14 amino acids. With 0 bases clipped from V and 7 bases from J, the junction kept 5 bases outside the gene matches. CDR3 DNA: TGCGCCAGCAGCTTGGCTGGACAGGGACATGAAGCTTTCTTT. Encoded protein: CASSLAGQGHEAFF. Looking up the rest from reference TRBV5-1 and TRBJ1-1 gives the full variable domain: KAGVTQTPRYLIKTRGQQVTLSCSPISGHRSVSWYQQTPGQGLQFLFEYFSETQRNKGNFPGRFSGRQFSNSRSEMNVSTLELGDSALYLCASSLAGQGHEAFFGQGTRLTVV.

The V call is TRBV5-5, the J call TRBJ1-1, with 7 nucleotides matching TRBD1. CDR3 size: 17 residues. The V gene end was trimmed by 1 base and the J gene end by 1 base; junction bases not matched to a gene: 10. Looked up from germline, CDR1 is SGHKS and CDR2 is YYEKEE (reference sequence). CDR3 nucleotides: TGTGCCAGCAGCTTGACAGGGGTATTTGGTGGGAACACTGAAGCTTTCTTT. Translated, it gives CASSLTGVFGGNTEAFF.

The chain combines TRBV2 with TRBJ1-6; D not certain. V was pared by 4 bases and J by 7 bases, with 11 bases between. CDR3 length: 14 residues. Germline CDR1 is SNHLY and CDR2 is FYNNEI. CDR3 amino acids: CASSGGGRNSPLHF. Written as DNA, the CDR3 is TGTGCCAGCAGTGGAGGAGGGCGCAATTCACCCCTCCACTTT.